This T cell receptor (beta chain) was sequenced for a study of blood T cell repertoires in COVID-19. Study information: The study drew acute and convalescent COVID-19 samples from the United States, Italy and Spain.

As processed by the authors: How many nucleated cells were present was estimated from reference gene primer amplification. The assay was immunoSEQ multiplex PCR, and TCRdb's table has in-frame clones only and misses some. The D gene and trimming were derived from the DNA, and the V and J assignments and clone size from that table. The sample consists of approximately 350,000 clones, less than 90% of them appearing once. Grouping used clinical history reported by participants in a survey and questionnaire. Germline-derived CDR1 and CDR2 are MNHEY and SVGAGI. This CDR3 spans 16 amino acids. After removal of 4 bases from V and 2 bases from J, the junction contained 7 bases not matched to a gene.

The origin of this receptor is a woman in her fifties or sixties who had recovered from COVID-19. The rearrangement uses TRBV6-5 and TRBJ2-3; 9 bases match TRBD2. The sequencing input was PBMCs or T cells enriched from blood (not recorded which). This CDR3 is CASSSTGGRVTDTQYF. DNA for the CDR3: TGTGCCAGCAGTTCCACCGGCGGGAGGGTCACAGATACGCAGTATTTT.